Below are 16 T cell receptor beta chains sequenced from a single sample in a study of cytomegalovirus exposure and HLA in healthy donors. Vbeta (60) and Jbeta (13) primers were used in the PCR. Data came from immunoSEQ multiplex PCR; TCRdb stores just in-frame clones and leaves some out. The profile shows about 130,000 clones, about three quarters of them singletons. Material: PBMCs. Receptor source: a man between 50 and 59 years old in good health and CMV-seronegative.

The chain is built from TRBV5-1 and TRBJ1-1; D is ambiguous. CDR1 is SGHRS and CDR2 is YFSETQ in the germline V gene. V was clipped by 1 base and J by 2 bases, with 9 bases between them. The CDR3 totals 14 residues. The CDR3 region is CASSLRTGNTEAFF. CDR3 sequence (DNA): TGCGCCAGCAGCTTGAGGACGGGAAACACTGAAGCTTTCTTT.

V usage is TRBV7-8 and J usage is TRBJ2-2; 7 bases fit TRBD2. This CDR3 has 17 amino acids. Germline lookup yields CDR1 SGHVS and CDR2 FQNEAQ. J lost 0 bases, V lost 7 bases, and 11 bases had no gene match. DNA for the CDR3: TGTGCCAGCACCTGGGTAGCGGGCGACGCGAACACCGGGGAGCTGTTTTTT. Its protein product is CASTWVAGDANTGELFF.

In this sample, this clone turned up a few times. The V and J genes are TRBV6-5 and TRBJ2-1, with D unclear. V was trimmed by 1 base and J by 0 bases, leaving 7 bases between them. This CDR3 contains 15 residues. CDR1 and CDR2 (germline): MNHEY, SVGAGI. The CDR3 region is CASSYLQNSYNEQFF. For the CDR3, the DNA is TGTGCCAGCAGTTACTTACAAAACTCCTACAATGAGCAGTTCTTC.

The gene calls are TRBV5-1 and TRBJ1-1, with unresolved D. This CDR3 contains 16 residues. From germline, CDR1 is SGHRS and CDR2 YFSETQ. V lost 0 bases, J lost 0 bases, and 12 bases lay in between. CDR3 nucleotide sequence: TGCGCCAGCAGCTTGGAAGGTCGGGTTTTGAACACTGAAGCTTTCTTT. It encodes CASSLEGRVLNTEAFF.

CDR3 DNA sequence: TGCGCCAGCAGCCCTGGACAGGGGCTCGGCACTGAAGCTTTCTTT. Protein product: CASSPGQGLGTEAFF. The chain combines TRBV5-1 with TRBJ1-1; the match to TRBD1 covers 9 bases. Trimming cost V 4 bases and J 4 bases; bases outside gene matches: 8. Germline V CDR1 and CDR2: SGHRS, YFSETQ. This CDR3 has 15 amino acids.

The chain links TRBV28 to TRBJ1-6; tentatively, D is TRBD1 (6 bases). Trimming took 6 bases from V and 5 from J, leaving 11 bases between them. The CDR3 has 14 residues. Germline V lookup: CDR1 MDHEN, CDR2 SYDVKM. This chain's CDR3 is CASSPAGDNSPLHF. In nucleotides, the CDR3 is TGTGCCAGCAGCCCCGCAGGGGATAATTCACCCCTCCACTTT. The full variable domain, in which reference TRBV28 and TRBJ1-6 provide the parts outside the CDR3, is DVKVTQSSRYLVKRTGEKVFLECVQDMDHENMFWYRQDPGLGLRLIYFSYDVKMKEKGDIPEGYSVSREKKERFSLILESASTNQTSMYLCASSPAGDNSPLHFGNGTRLTVT.

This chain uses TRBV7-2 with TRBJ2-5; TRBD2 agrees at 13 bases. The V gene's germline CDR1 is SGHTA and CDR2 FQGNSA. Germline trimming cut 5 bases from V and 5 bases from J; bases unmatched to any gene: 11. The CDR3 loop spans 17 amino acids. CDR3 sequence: CASSPQTSGGAGETQYF. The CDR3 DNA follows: TGTGCCAGCAGCCCACAAACTAGCGGGGGGGCCGGGGAGACCCAGTACTTC.

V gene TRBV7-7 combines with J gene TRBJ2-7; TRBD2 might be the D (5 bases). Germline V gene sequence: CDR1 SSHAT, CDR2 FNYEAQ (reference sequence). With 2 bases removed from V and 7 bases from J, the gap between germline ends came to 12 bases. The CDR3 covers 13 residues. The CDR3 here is CASSLTPRGEQYF. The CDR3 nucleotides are TGTGCCAGCAGCTTAACTCCTCGAGGGGAGCAGTACTTC.

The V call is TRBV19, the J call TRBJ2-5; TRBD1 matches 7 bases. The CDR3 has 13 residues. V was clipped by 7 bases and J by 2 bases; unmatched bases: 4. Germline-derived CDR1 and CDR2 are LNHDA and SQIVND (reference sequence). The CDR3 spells CASTPRGQETQYF. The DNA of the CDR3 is TGTGCCAGTACCCCCAGGGGGCAAGAGACCCAGTACTTC.

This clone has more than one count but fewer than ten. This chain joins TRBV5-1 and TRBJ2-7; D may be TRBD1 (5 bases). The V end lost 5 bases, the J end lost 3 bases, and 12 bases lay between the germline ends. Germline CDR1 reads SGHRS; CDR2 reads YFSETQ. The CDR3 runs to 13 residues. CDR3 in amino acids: CASSYDSYYEQYF. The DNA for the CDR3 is TGCGCCAGCAGTTACGACAGTTACTACGAGCAGTACTTC. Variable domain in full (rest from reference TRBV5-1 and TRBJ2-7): KAGVTQTPRYLIKTRGQQVTLSCSPISGHRSVSWYQQTPGQGLQFLFEYFSETQRNKGNFPGRFSGRQFSNSRSEMNVSTLELGDSALYLCASSYDSYYEQYFGPGTRLTVT.

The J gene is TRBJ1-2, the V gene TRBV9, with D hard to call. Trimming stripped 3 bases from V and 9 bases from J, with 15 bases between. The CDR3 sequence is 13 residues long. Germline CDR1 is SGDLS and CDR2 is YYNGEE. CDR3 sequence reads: CASSAPGSQSYTF. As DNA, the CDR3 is TGTGCCAGCAGCGCCCCAGGCTCCCAAAGCTACACCTTC.

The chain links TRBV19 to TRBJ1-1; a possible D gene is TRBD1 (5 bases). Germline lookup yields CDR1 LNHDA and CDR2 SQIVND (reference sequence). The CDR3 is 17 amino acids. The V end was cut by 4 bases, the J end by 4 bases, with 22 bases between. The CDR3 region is CASSTLGFGQGGTEAFF. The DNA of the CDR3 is TGTGCCAGTAGTACCCTCGGTTTTGGCCAGGGCGGCACTGAAGCTTTCTTT.

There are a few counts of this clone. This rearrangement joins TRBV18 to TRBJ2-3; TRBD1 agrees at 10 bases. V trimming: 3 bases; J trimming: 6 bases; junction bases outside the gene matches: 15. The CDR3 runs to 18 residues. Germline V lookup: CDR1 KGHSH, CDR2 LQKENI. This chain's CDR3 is CASSPQAPSTGGRDTQYF. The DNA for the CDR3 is TGTGCCAGCTCACCCCAGGCACCCTCGACAGGGGGCAGGGATACGCAGTATTTT.

The CDR3 nucleotides read TGTGCCAGCAGCCTAACTTACAGGGCTGGTGGCTACACCTTC. Protein sequence: CASSLTYRAGGYTF. The rearrangement links TRBV7-8 to TRBJ1-2; TRBD1 is a possible D gene (6 bases). V was trimmed by 5 bases and J by 7 bases, leaving 17 bases between them. Germline CDR1 SGHVS, CDR2 FQNEAQ. This CDR3 has 14 amino acids.

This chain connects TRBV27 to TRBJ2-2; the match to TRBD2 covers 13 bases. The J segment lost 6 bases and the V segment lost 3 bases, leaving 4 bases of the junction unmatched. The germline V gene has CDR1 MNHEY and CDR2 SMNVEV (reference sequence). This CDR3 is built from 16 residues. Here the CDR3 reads CASSFLLAGGPGELFF. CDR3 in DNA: TGTGCCAGCAGTTTCCTACTAGCGGGGGGGCCCGGGGAGCTGTTTTTT.

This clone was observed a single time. CDR3 sequence: CASRGTVRVSDEAFF. DNA for the CDR3: TGTGCCAGCAGAGGGACAGTTAGAGTGAGCGACGAAGCTTTCTTT. The genes are TRBV27 and TRBJ1-1; TRBD1 matches at 7 bases. The CDR3 is 15 residues long. The germline V gene has CDR1 MNHEY and CDR2 SMNVEV (reference sequence). J gave up 8 bases and V 6 bases, and 15 bases lay outside the gene matches.